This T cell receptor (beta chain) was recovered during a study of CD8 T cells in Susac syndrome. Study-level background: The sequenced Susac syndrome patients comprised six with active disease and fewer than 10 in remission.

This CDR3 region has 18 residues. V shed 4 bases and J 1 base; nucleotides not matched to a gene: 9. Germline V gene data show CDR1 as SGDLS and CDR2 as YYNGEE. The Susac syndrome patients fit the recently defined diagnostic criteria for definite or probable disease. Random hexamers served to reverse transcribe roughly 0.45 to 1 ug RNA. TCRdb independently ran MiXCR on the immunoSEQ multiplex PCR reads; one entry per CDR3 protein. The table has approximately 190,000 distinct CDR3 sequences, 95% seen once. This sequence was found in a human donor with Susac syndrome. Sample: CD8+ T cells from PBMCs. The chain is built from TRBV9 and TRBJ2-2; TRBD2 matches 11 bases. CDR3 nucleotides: TGTGCCAGCAGCACCCGTATAACTAGCGGGGGGAACACCGGGGAGCTGTTTTTT. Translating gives CASSTRITSGGNTGELFF.